A single sample is the source of the 27 T cell receptor beta chains below, sequenced in a study of regulatory T cells in long-lasting Graves disease. iRepertoire HTBI primers and Arm-PCR of CDR3 regions built TCR beta libraries. In TCRdb, the multiplex PCR reads were re-called with MiXCR into one record per CDR3 protein. The repertoire holds roughly 500,000 distinct CDR3 sequences, with roughly 12% as singletons. Time point given: newly diagnosed GD, antithyroid drugs for less than 3 months. Isolated PBMC RNA provided the starting material for the TCR library. A further study also used this sample, focusing on T cells in Graves' hyperthyroidism and ophthalmopathy.

This material consisted of peripheral blood mononuclear cells (PBMCs), taken at new diagnosis, from a patient treated with antithyroid drugs. Source of these receptors: a man aged 25 to 40 with Graves disease.

This clonotype was observed at least ten times. J is TRBJ2-1 and V is TRBV2; no reliable D call. Trimming left V 4 bases short and J 9 bases short, with 10 bases between. CDR1 and CDR2 from the germline V gene are SNHLY and FYNNEI. This CDR3 has 12 amino acids. CDR3 nucleotides: TGTGCCAGCAGTGGAAGCTGGGGTGAGCAGTTCTTC. Amino acids: CASSGSWGEQFF.

The chain combines TRBV24-1 with TRBJ1-2, with 9 bases aligning to TRBD1. The V gene end was trimmed by 3 bases and the J gene end by 8 bases; junction bases not matched to a gene: 6. The CDR3 length is 14 residues. Germline V gene data show CDR1 as KGHDR and CDR2 as SFDVKD. CDR3 loop: CATSDPTGGQGYTF. In DNA, the CDR3 is TGTGCCACCAGTGATCCGACAGGGGGGCAGGGCTACACCTTC.

V is TRBV28 and J is TRBJ2-7; 8 bases are shared with TRBD1. CDR1 is MDHEN and CDR2 is SYDVKM in the germline V gene. There are 15 residues in the CDR3. V trimming: 5 bases; J trimming: 7 bases; junction bases outside the gene matches: 13. Written as DNA, the CDR3 is TGTGCCAGCAGTGCGACCGGGACAGGTGGAGGGGAGCAGTACTTC. It is translated as CASSATGTGGGEQYF.

The sample holds a few counts of this clonotype. The V and J genes are TRBV5-1 and TRBJ2-3; the match to TRBD2 covers 7 bases. The CDR3 consists of 14 residues. V shed 6 bases, J shed 1 base, and the junction held 5 bases outside the gene matches. The germline gives CDR1 SGHRS, CDR2 YFSETQ. CDR3 DNA: TGCGCCAGCATGAGGCTAGCGGGCACAGATACGCAGTATTTT. Translated, it gives CASMRLAGTDTQYF.

The chain links TRBV30 to TRBJ2-7; 8 positions match TRBD1. Germline loops: CDR1 GTSNPN, CDR2 SVGIG (reference sequence). Trimming cost V 4 bases and J 0 bases; bases outside gene matches: 5. The CDR3 sequence is 14 residues long. CDR3 loop: CAWTRTGSSYEQYF. The CDR3 region has the DNA TGTGCCTGGACGAGGACAGGGAGCTCCTACGAGCAGTACTTC.

This clonotype was detected many times. This chain uses TRBV30 with TRBJ2-1; D is unresolved. This CDR3 comprises 11 residues. Germline V gives CDR1 GTSNPN, CDR2 SVGIG (reference sequence). Trimming cost V 4 bases and J 7 bases, with 8 bases left between them. The CDR3 bases are TGTGCCTGGACAGTGAGGAATGAGCAGTTCTTC. It yields the protein CAWTVRNEQFF.

With regard to this clonotype: This probably arose from a read error, given a far larger clone one base away. The gene calls are TRBV12-3 or TRBV12-4 and TRBJ2-4; D uncertain. The DNA end lines up better with TRBJ2-5; the J call may be wrong. The CDR3 contains 15 residues. This CDR3 is CASLKGTLYQETQYF. The CDR3 bases are TGTGCCAGCTTAAAGGGCACGCTGTACCAAGAGACCCAGTACTTC.

This clonotype was found a few times. The chain employs TRBV20-1 and TRBJ2-7; TRBD2 matches 13 bases. CDR3 size: 16 residues. Germline V gives CDR1 DFQATT, CDR2 SNEGSKA (reference sequence). After removal of 0 bases from V and 6 bases from J, the junction contained 8 bases not matched to a gene. CDR3 amino acids: CSAREGTSGRAGEQYF. CDR3 sequence (DNA): TGCAGTGCTAGAGAGGGAACTAGCGGGAGGGCCGGCGAGCAGTACTTC.

This clonotype has a count of ten or more. The chain is built from TRBV29-1 and TRBJ2-2, with a weak D call TRBD2 (7 bases). The CDR3 is 16 residues long. Germline V gives CDR1 SQVTM, CDR2 ANQGSEA. The V gene lost 0 bases and the J gene lost 5 bases, with 16 bases spanning the gap. This chain's CDR3 is CSVEDRVRGGTGELFF. Written as DNA, the CDR3 is TGCAGCGTTGAAGATAGGGTCAGGGGAGGGACCGGGGAGCTGTTTTTT.

This clonotype showed up many times. The chain carries TRBV27 and TRBJ2-1, with 13 nucleotides matching TRBD2. Losses at the gene ends were 5 bases for V and 12 bases for J; bases not matched to a gene: 13. CDR1 is MNHEY and CDR2 is SMNVEV in the germline V gene (reference sequence). This CDR3 spans 16 amino acids. The DNA of the CDR3 is TGTGCCAGCAGTACTTCCTGGACTAGCGGGAGAGATGGGCAGTTCTTC. Translated: CASSTSWTSGRDGQFF.

This clonotype occurred many times. CDR3 protein: CAWSEPGPNFYEQYF. CDR3 coding DNA: TGTGCCTGGAGTGAACCGGGACCCAACTTCTACGAGCAGTACTTC. This chain uses TRBV30 with TRBJ2-7, with D perhaps being TRBD1 or TRBD2 (5 bases each). There are 15 residues in the CDR3. Germline V lookup: CDR1 GTSNPN, CDR2 SVGIG (reference sequence). The V end lost 1 base, the J end lost 3 bases, and 16 bases lay between the germline ends. Drawing the rest from reference TRBV30 and TRBJ2-7, the complete variable domain is SQTIHQWPATLVQPVGSPLSLECTVEGTSNPNLYWYRQAAGRGLQLLFYSVGIGQISSEVPQNLSASRPQDRQFILSSKKLLLSDSGFYLCAWSEPGPNFYEQYFGPGTRLTVT.

This clonotype was seen many times. The chain has TRBV2 and TRBJ2-1; D not certain. V was cut by 7 bases and J by 4 bases, with 14 bases left in between. The CDR3 sequence is 14 residues long. From germline, CDR1 is SNHLY and CDR2 FYNNEI. CDR3 protein: CASKDPPSYNEQFF. CDR3 coding DNA: TGTGCCAGCAAGGATCCCCCAAGTTACAATGAGCAGTTCTTC.

V is TRBV18 and J is TRBJ2-1; D perhaps matches TRBD1 (5 bases). Germline-derived CDR1 and CDR2 are KGHSH and LQKENI. The CDR3 extends over 15 amino acids. V lost 3 bases and J lost 7, with 16 bases in between. The CDR3 DNA reads as TGTGCCAGCTCACCCTCCCTAGGGGTGGTGAATGAGCAGTTCTTC. Protein: CASSPSLGVVNEQFF.

The genes are TRBV19 and TRBJ2-6; D is unresolved. The CDR3 has 14 amino acids. Germline V CDR1 and CDR2: LNHDA, SQIVND (reference sequence). The germline V and J ends were trimmed by 6 bases and 5 bases, with 11 bases remaining between them. The CDR3 spells CASRQDPRANVLTF. The CDR3 coding sequence is TGTGCCAGTAGGCAGGATCCTCGGGCCAACGTCCTGACTTTC.

The sample holds many counts of this clonotype. The J gene is TRBJ2-7, the V gene TRBV12-3 or TRBV12-4; D not certain. With 6 bases removed from V and 3 bases from J, the gap between germline ends came to 9 bases. The CDR3 runs 12 residues. CDR3 nucleotides: TGTGCCAGCAGCCGCGGAGACTACGAGCAGTACTTC. It encodes CASSRGDYEQYF.

The chain has TRBV3-1 and TRBJ2-7, with a tentative D call TRBD2 (5 bases). The CDR3 is 15 amino acids. CDR1 is LGHDT and CDR2 is YNNKEL in the germline V gene (reference sequence). V lost 2 bases and J lost 2, with 13 bases in between. As DNA, the CDR3 is TGTGCCAGCAGCCAACGGACTCACTGGGCCTACGAGCAGTACTTC. Residues: CASSQRTHWAYEQYF.

J is TRBJ2-4 and V is TRBV7-3; unclear D gene. V was trimmed by 4 bases and J by 5 bases, leaving 9 bases between them. Germline values: CDR1 SGHTA, CDR2 FQGTGA. The CDR3 extends over 13 amino acids. DNA for the CDR3: TGTGCCAGCAGCTCCCACGCGGAAAACATTCAGTACTTC. This translates into CASSSHAENIQYF.

This clonotype was counted between two and nine times. The chain is built from TRBV19 and TRBJ1-5; D perhaps matches TRBD1 (5 bases). CDR1 and CDR2 (germline): LNHDA, SQIVND (reference sequence). V shed 3 bases and J shed 3 bases, with 12 bases lying between them. The CDR3 loop spans 15 amino acids. The CDR3 region has the DNA TGTGCCAGTAGTATTATCGGGGGGTACAATCAGCCCCAGCATTTT. Translated, it gives CASSIIGGYNQPQHF.

This clonotype was counted ten times or more. This chain uses TRBV29-1 with TRBJ2-1, with D tentatively TRBD2 (6 bases). The ends were cut back, 0 bases at V and 5 bases at J, with 17 bases in the middle. The length of the CDR3 is 16 residues. Looked up from germline, CDR1 is SQVTM and CDR2 is ANQGSEA. DNA for the CDR3: TGCAGCGTTGAAGATGGCGGGACCCGTTTGAACAATGAGCAGTTCTTC. Amino acids: CSVEDGGTRLNNEQFF.

A few counts support this clonotype. This chain links TRBV27 with TRBJ2-1; 8 bases are a match to TRBD2. CDR1 MNHEY and CDR2 SMNVEV come from the germline V gene (reference sequence). The CDR3 has 15 amino acids. V lost 5 bases, J lost 2 bases, and 5 bases stayed unmatched. The CDR3 DNA is TGTGCCAGCAGTCCACGTAGCGGGGCCTACAATGAGCAGTTCTTC. This translates into CASSPRSGAYNEQFF.

This clonotype has a count of ten or more. V is TRBV7-2 and J is TRBJ2-5, with a tentative D call TRBD2 (6 bases). Germline V lookup: CDR1 SGHTA, CDR2 FQGNSA. This CDR3 is built from 16 residues. Trimming took off 1 base at V and 7 bases at J, with 19 bases between the two ends. CDR3 nucleotides: TGTGCCAGCAGCTTAGAGTTAAGGGGAGGATCCGGGACCCAGTACTTC. Translation: CASSLELRGGSGTQYF.

As to this clonotype: This may be a read error, as it is one base from a much larger clone. The V call is TRBV7-9, the J call TRBJ2-7; D may correspond to TRBD1 or TRBD2 (5 bases each). Trimming cost V 6 bases and J 2 bases, with 8 bases left between them. CDR1 SEHNR and CDR2 FQNEAQ come from the germline V gene (reference sequence). The CDR3 is made up of 12 amino acids. The CDR3 DNA reads TGTGCCAGCAGAGAGGGGACCTACGAGCAGTACTTC. This codes for CASREGTYEQYF.

This clonotype was counted at least ten times. V and J are TRBV7-9 and TRBJ2-5; a possible D gene is TRBD1 (5 bases). This CDR3 contains 16 residues. Germline V CDR1 and CDR2: SEHNR, FQNEAQ (reference sequence). Trimming removed 2 bases at V and 1 base at J, with 14 bases between. The CDR3 sequence: CASSLRARTRQETQYF. CDR3 DNA: TGTGCCAGCAGCTTACGGGCGAGGACACGCCAAGAGACCCAGTACTTC.

The table lists this clonotype with many counts. The chain combines TRBV5-1 with TRBJ2-3; TRBD2 matches at 12 bases. The CDR3 extends over 17 amino acids. Germline CDR1 and CDR2: SGHRS and YFSETQ. V shed 0 bases and J 3 bases; nucleotides not matched to a gene: 5. The DNA of the CDR3 is TGCGCCAGCAGCTTGGAAAGACTAGCGGGAGCGACAGATACGCAGTATTTT. Translating it yields CASSLERLAGATDTQYF.

On this clonotype: Possible read error: a much larger clone is one base away. The gene calls are TRBV5-1 and TRBJ1-2; TRBD1 aligns across 9 bases. Germline V gives CDR1 SGHRS, CDR2 YFSETQ. The CDR3 contains 14 residues. Trimming cost V 0 bases and J 4 bases; bases outside gene matches: 1. The CDR3 protein is CASSLEGQGYGYTF. The CDR3 DNA follows: TGCGCCAGCAGCTTGGAGGGACAGGGCTATGGCTACACCTTC. Based on the CDR3 plus reference TRBV5-1 and TRBJ1-2, the full variable domain is KAGVTQTPRYLIKTRGQQVTLSCSPISGHRSVSWYQQTPGQGLQFLFEYFSETQRNKGNFPGRFSGRQFSNSRSEMNVSTLELGDSALYLCASSLEGQGYGYTFGSGTRLTVV.

This clonotype was recorded at least ten times. This chain links TRBV27 with TRBJ2-1, with D perhaps TRBD1 or TRBD2 (5 bases each). V was cut by 7 bases and J by 7 bases, with 17 bases left in between. The germline CDR1 and CDR2 sequences are MNHEY and SMNVEV (reference sequence). This CDR3 has 14 amino acids. The CDR3 protein is CASKPGTPWNEQFF. CDR3 sequence (DNA): TGTGCCAGCAAACCAGGGACCCCATGGAATGAGCAGTTCTTC.

This clonotype was detected a few times. The chain carries TRBV13 and TRBJ2-2; tentative D call: TRBD2 (6 bases). Germline V gene sequence: CDR1 PRHDT, CDR2 FYEKMQ (reference sequence). The CDR3 runs 14 residues. V shed 7 bases and J shed 2 bases, with 11 bases lying between them. For the CDR3, the DNA is TGTGCCAGCAACCGGGGGTCCAACACCGGGGAGCTGTTTTTT. Protein product: CASNRGSNTGELFF.